Given below is one T cell receptor beta chain in context. The data are from a study of CD8 T cells in Susac syndrome. CD8+ and CD4+ T cells from blood underwent TCR beta sequencing. The multiple sclerosis controls comprised treatment-naive patients whose relapsing-remitting disease was stable or active. Both CD4+ and CD8+ T cells were negatively isolated, and TEMRA cells underwent FACS enrichment. The germline gives CDR1 MNHNS, CDR2 SASEGT. This CDR3 region has 14 residues. The V and J ends lost 7 bases and 4 bases, in that order; junction bases with no gene match: 7. Reverse transcription of roughly 0.45 to 1 ug RNA was carried out with random hexamers. The immunoSEQ assay covered 54 Vbeta and 13 Jbeta segments for CDR3. From the immunoSEQ multiplex PCR reads, TCRdb called clonotypes with MiXCR, one entry per CDR3 protein. The repertoire includes around 150,000 distinct CDR3 sequences, roughly 95% of them detected once, and about 0.11% sits in the top ten.

The sequenced sample consisted of CD4+ T cells from PBMCs. The chain joins TRBV6-1 to TRBJ2-7; the match to TRBD2 covers 10 bases. This TCR was recovered from a human donor with multiple sclerosis. The CDR3 region is CASTVLAGDYEQYF. CDR3 nucleotide sequence: TGTGCCAGCACCGTTCTAGCGGGAGATTACGAGCAGTACTTC.